This T cell receptor beta chain was obtained from a study of shared clonotypes between healthy human individuals. Study summary: Contributing individuals were a couple of females and three males aged 18 to 49.

Concerning this clone itself: Its antigen is currently unknown.

The donor population consisted of healthy HIV-negative adults with no recent acute infections or vaccinations. General study results and limits: It was the non-shared clonotypes that had lower generation probabilities than clonotypes shared by all four donors.

In the source study's methods: ImmunoSEQ gave junction-only sequences without quality scores, so filtering differed. Using immunoSEQ multiplex PCR, the repertoire was profiled, and TCRdb retains in-frame clones only, with some absent. That table furnishes V, J and clone size, whereas the DNA furnished D and trimming. Here the sample spans roughly 2,500,000 clones, approximately 93% being singletons. Specimen: naive CD4+ T cells from PBMCs. The subset denotes: CD45RA+ positively selected. The origin of this receptor is a man between 18 and 35 years old in good health. Some clones in this sample may be carry-over from other donors' samples.

The CDR3 nucleotides are TGTGCCAGCAGTTACTCGACAGGGGCCTGGGGGAAACTGTTTTTT. Protein: CASSYSTGAWGKLFF. The chain couples TRBV6-5 to TRBJ1-4; 8 nucleotides match TRBD1. Germline CDR1 reads MNHEY; CDR2 reads SVGAGI. This CDR3 spans 15 amino acids. J was trimmed by 11 bases and V by 0 bases; bases with no gene match: 8.